The TCR beta chain under discussion was sequenced for a study of blood T cells in healthy people across ages. Study information: About one barcoded TCR beta cDNA was captured per two T cells. General study points: The fall in TCR beta diversity per million T cells was roughly linear with age. Higher diversity, along with more naive CD4+ cells, distinguished long-lived donors from aged donors.

For the second PCR, which ran for about 6 to 11 cycles, a sample-barcoded 5' primer and a J-beta primer mix were used. A single record per CDR3 protein comes from TCRdb applying MiXCR to the 5' RACE reads. Here the sample spans 1 million to 1.2 million distinct CDR3 sequences, more than 30% being singletons. The germline CDR1 and CDR2 sequences are KGHDR and SFDVKD. CDR3 size: 15 residues. Total RNA was extracted at no less than 5.5 micrograms per sample. Regarding this clonotype: Its antigen is undetermined.

Material for sequencing was blood. V gene TRBV24-1 combines with J gene TRBJ2-1, with D possibly matching TRBD1 (5 bases). The J call may be wrong; the DNA end is better matched by TRBJ2-7. The clonotype originates from a young man in good health. The chain's CDR3 is CATSDLATDYNEQYF. CDR3 nucleotides: TGTGCCACCAGTGATCTCGCGACAGATTACAATGAGCAGTACTTC.